This T cell receptor (beta chain) was found in a study of identical twins. General study findings and limits: Shared out-of-frame alpha sequences (those common to twins) showed excess low generation probability. Insertion counts were lower in abundant cord blood beta clonotypes, a trend that memory repertoires did not show.

In regard to this clonotype: Its cognate antigen is unknown.

TCRdb re-derived calls from the 5' RACE reads in MiXCR, one entry per CDR3 protein. The sample has hundreds of thousands of distinct CDR3 sequences, around a sixth seen once. The CDR3 totals 16 residues. Trimming took 7 bases from V and 2 from J; bases not matched to a gene: 11. The germline gives CDR1 SGHTA, CDR2 FQGNSA. This sample was also put to use in a study of T cells expressing NK-cell markers. This second study notes: Nothing established the HCMV specificity of expanded NKG2C+ T cell clones.

The TCR sequence derives from a woman in her late teens or twenties in good health. This chain connects TRBV7-2 to TRBJ2-7, with 10 bases that match TRBD2. Source material: PBMCs. The CDR3 here is CASTLGGLAGAYEQYF. In nucleotides, the CDR3 is TGTGCCAGCACCCTAGGGGGGCTAGCGGGAGCCTACGAGCAGTACTTC.